This T cell receptor (beta chain) was observed in a study of CD8 T cells in ankylosing spondylitis. Study-level findings and limits: Enrichment of disease-linked clones was reportedly significant in matched ankylosing spondylitis synovial fluid. Eight highly homologous variants made up a TCR beta motif, and this motif appeared characteristic of ankylosing spondylitis blood.

The CDR3 consists of 13 residues. Trimming took off 6 bases at V and 2 bases at J, with 11 bases between the two ends. Germline V gene lookup returns CDR1 MNHEY and CDR2 SVGEGT. This clonotype was found many times. Its antigen is unidentified. The authors made TCR beta libraries by quantitative 5'-RACE with molecular barcodes. MiXCR was run by TCRdb on the 5' RACE reads, yielding one entry per CDR3 protein. The sample yields around 490,000 distinct CDR3 sequences, about 5.7% seen once. This chain uses TRBV6-2 or TRBV6-3 with TRBJ2-7, with a weak D call TRBD1 (6 bases). Sample: blood, either unsorted or a sorted T cell fraction (not recorded which). The TCR sequence derives from a male donor with ankylosing spondylitis. The CDR3 region is CASSRTGPYEQYF. The CDR3 coding sequence is TGTGCCAGCAGCCGTACAGGGCCCTACGAGCAGTACTTC.